Each of the 21 T cell receptor beta chains below was sequenced from the same sample in a study of immune heterogeneity within non-small cell lung tumors. The authors amplified TCR beta CDR3 by multiplex PCR with 32 V and 13 J primers. Each CDR3 protein gets one entry after TCRdb re-called the multiplex PCR reads with MiXCR. The sample has around 3,000 distinct CDR3 sequences, approximately 46% seen once. With approximately 650 ng used per sample, the template was genomic DNA from bulk tumor. Surgeons took several biopsies per primary tumor, spaced far apart, during surgery. Patients with untreated, newly diagnosed non-small cell lung cancer underwent curative surgery. Sequenced sample: lung tumor tissue. The receptors were sampled from a man aged 60-69 years with non-small cell lung cancer.

This clonotype is labeled medium-sized (0.01 to 0.1%). One end of the junction fails to match germline, which may point to a read error. V and J are TRBV7-2 and TRBJ2-1; D call uncertain. Germline V gene data show CDR1 as SGHTA and CDR2 as FQGNSA. The CDR3 is 15 amino acids. CDR3 sequence reads: CASSPDGGFYNEQFF. Written as DNA, the CDR3 is TGTGCCAGCAGCCCCGATGGCGGCTTCTACAATGAGCAATTCTTC. The whole variable domain, filled in from reference TRBV7-2 and TRBJ2-1, reads GAGVSQSPSNKVTEKGKDVELRCDPISGHTALYWYRQSLGQGLEFLIYFQGNSAPDKSGLPSDRFSAERTGGSVSTLTIQRTQQEDSAVYLCASSPDGGFYNEQFFGPGTRLTVL.

This clonotype ranks as medium-sized. This chain links TRBV11-3 with TRBJ2-3, with D hard to call. CDR3 length equals 13 residues. V was clipped by 1 base and J by 2 bases, with 4 bases between them. The germline gives CDR1 SGHNT, CDR2 YENEEA. This CDR3 is CASSLGNTDTQYF. In DNA, the CDR3 is TGTGCCAGCAGCTTAGGTAACACAGATACGCAGTATTTT.

This clonotype is deemed medium-sized. The V gene is TRBV5-1, the J gene TRBJ2-3; no reliable D call. Between the trimmed V and J ends, which lost 0 bases and 4 bases, there was a span of 3 bases. The germline V gene encodes CDR1 SGHRS and CDR2 YFSETQ. The CDR3 runs 12 residues. CDR3 residues: CASSLVADTQYF. In DNA, the CDR3 is TGCGCCAGCAGCTTGGTGGCAGATACGCAGTATTTT.

This chain links TRBV12-3 or TRBV12-4 with TRBJ2-7, with 11 bases fitting TRBD2. V lost 5 bases, J lost 5 bases, and 23 bases stayed unmatched. The length of the CDR3 is 20 residues. In DNA form, the CDR3 reads TGTGCCAGCAGTGCAAACAGGGGGCAAGGGCTAGCGGGAGGCCCAGACGAGCAGTACTTC. Translated: CASSANRGQGLAGGPDEQYF.

The V and J genes are TRBV27 and TRBJ2-2; the match to TRBD2 covers 7 bases. Trimming took 3 bases from V and 3 from J; bases not matched to a gene: 4. The CDR3 has 15 amino acids. Germline V gene lookup returns CDR1 MNHEY and CDR2 SMNVEV (reference sequence). The CDR3 region has the DNA TGTGCCAGCAGTTTCGGAGGGAGGGACACCGGGGAGCTGTTTTTT. This codes for CASSFGGRDTGELFF.

The V gene is TRBV19, the J gene TRBJ1-3, with TRBD1 identical over 7 bases. The CDR3 runs to 16 residues. J lost 3 bases, V lost 6 bases, and 11 bases had no gene match. Looked up from germline, CDR1 is LNHDA and CDR2 is SQIVND (reference sequence). CDR3 bases: TGTGCCAGTAGGGATTGGACAGGACACTATGGAAACACCATATATTTT. Encoded protein: CASRDWTGHYGNTIYF. Using reference TRBV19 and TRBJ1-3 for the parts outside the CDR3, the full variable domain is DGGITQSPKYLFRKEGQNVTLSCEQNLNHDAMYWYRQDPGQGLRLIYYSQIVNDFQKGDIAEGYSVSREKKESFPLTVTSAQKNPTAFYLCASRDWTGHYGNTIYFGEGSWLTVV.

This clonotype appeared a single time. The chain couples TRBV7-8 to TRBJ1-2, with a possible D match to TRBD1 (5 bases). CDR1 SGHVS and CDR2 FQNEAQ come from the germline V gene. The CDR3 consists of 14 residues. The V gene lost 0 bases and the J gene lost 5 bases, with 10 bases spanning the gap. CDR3 sequence: CASSLAGADYGYTF. CDR3 coding DNA: TGTGCCAGCAGCTTAGCAGGGGCAGATTATGGCTACACCTTC.

The chain combines TRBV18 with TRBJ1-2, with 7 bases lining up with TRBD1. V dropped 0 bases and J dropped 4; count of bases not matched to a gene: 11. Looked up from germline, CDR1 is KGHSH and CDR2 is LQKENI. The CDR3 has 17 residues. CDR3 region: CASSPPVVRGGIYGYTF. The CDR3 nucleotides read TGTGCCAGCTCACCACCGGTGGTCAGGGGGGGCATCTATGGCTACACCTTC.

This chain joins TRBV11-2 and TRBJ2-2; no definite D call. Trimming removed 2 bases at V and 6 bases at J, with 10 bases between. In germline, CDR1 is SGHAT, CDR2 FQNNGV. The CDR3 spans 14 residues. CDR3 in DNA: TGTGCCAGCAGCTTACCCTCCGCTGCCGGGGAGCTGTTTTTT. Translated: CASSLPSAAGELFF.

Relative to its sample, this clonotype is medium-sized. A junction end diverges from the germline sequence, so it may reflect a read error. The chain couples TRBV19 to TRBJ2-3; 9 bases line up with TRBD2. Germline V gene lookup returns CDR1 LNHDA and CDR2 SQIVND (reference sequence). The CDR3 runs to 13 residues. The CDR3 nucleotides read TGTGCAACGCATCCCCCAGGGCTAGCGGGACCCCTCTTT. Protein product: CATHPPGLAGPLF.

The rearrangement uses TRBV6-1 and TRBJ1-2; the D gene is possibly TRBD1 (6 bases). Germline V gene data show CDR1 as MNHNS and CDR2 as SASEGT. V was clipped by 5 bases and J by 6 bases, with 22 bases between them. The CDR3 runs 16 residues. CDR3 loop: CASSKMSSGVGDGYTF. The CDR3 DNA reads as TGTGCCAGCAGTAAAATGAGTTCAGGGGTCGGAGATGGCTACACCTTC.

This clonotype has only a few counts. The chain is built from TRBV15 and TRBJ1-1, with a possible D match to TRBD1 (5 bases). The CDR3 runs to 12 residues. V was pared by 2 bases and J by 6 bases, with 7 bases between. CDR1 LNHNV and CDR2 YYDKDF come from the germline V gene (reference sequence). Here the CDR3 reads CATSRRGAEAFF. CDR3 coding DNA: TGTGCCACCAGCAGAAGGGGAGCTGAAGCTTTCTTT.

This clonotype was picked up one time. The CDR3 sequence: CASITGVLRSPLHF. CDR3 DNA sequence: TGTGCCAGCATCACAGGAGTCTTAAGGTCACCCCTCCACTTT. V and J are TRBV6-1 and TRBJ1-6; possibly TRBD1 for D (5 bases). CDR3 length: 14 amino acids. The V end lost 7 bases, the J end lost 10 bases, and 17 bases lay between the germline ends. Germline CDR1 and CDR2: MNHNS and SASEGT.

The V gene is TRBV6-1, the J gene TRBJ2-3; 7 nucleotides agree with TRBD1. Trimming took 8 bases from V and 0 from J; bases not matched to a gene: 5. Germline assignment: CDR1 MNHNS and CDR2 SASEGT. This CDR3 is 14 amino acids long. The CDR3 bases are TGTGCCAGCTGGTCGACAGGGAGCACAGATACGCAGTATTTT. Encoded protein: CASWSTGSTDTQYF.

On this clonotype: A junction boundary mismatches the germline segment, possibly from a read error. V usage is TRBV5-8 and J usage is TRBJ1-2, with 11 bases aligning to TRBD1. The CDR3 spans 17 residues. Germline assignment: CDR1 SGHTS and CDR2 YDEGEE. As DNA, the CDR3 is TGTGTCAGCAGCACACGGACAGGGGGCGTTGGATACTATGGCTACACCTTC. This translates into CVSSTRTGGVGYYGYTF. Drawing the rest from reference TRBV5-8 and TRBJ1-2, the complete variable domain is EAGVTQSPTHLIKTRGQQATLRCSPISGHTSVYWYQQALGLGLQFLLWYDEGEERNRGNFPPRFSGRQFPNYSSELNVNALELEDSALYLCVSSTRTGGVGYYGYTFGSGTRLTVV.

There are a few counts of this clonotype. The chain couples TRBV12-3 or TRBV12-4 to TRBJ2-7; D is unclear. V was clipped by 4 bases and J by 2 bases, with 15 bases between them. This CDR3 is 15 amino acids long. The CDR3 sequence is CASSSASVAAYEQYF. The CDR3 DNA reads as TGTGCCAGCAGTTCCGCCTCGGTAGCCGCCTACGAGCAGTACTTC.

V gene TRBV12-3 or TRBV12-4 combines with J gene TRBJ1-2; the D is unclear. CDR3 length: 15 amino acids. Between the trimmed V and J ends, which lost 2 bases and 7 bases, there was a span of 17 bases. The CDR3 here is CASSLKVSTLLGYTF. The CDR3 DNA follows: TGTGCCAGCAGTTTAAAGGTTTCGACCCTCCTTGGCTACACCTTC.

This clonotype is termed medium-sized. The V call is TRBV11-2, the J call TRBJ2-1, with D perhaps TRBD2 (6 bases). Trimming left V 11 bases short and J 10 bases short, with 12 bases between. The CDR3 totals 10 residues. Germline V gene sequence: CDR1 SGHAT, CDR2 FQNNGV. The CDR3 nucleotides are TGTGCCCCGATAGCGGACGAGCAGTTCTTC. Encoded protein: CAPIADEQFF.

By share, this clonotype counts as medium-sized. V gene TRBV27 combines with J gene TRBJ1-1, with 7 bases identical to TRBD1. J lost 5 bases, V lost 6 bases, and 3 bases had no gene match. CDR1 and CDR2 (germline): MNHEY, SMNVEV (reference sequence). The CDR3 contains 12 residues. The CDR3 DNA reads as TGTGCCAGCAGATCAGGGGGGACTGAAGCTTTCTTT. Translating it yields CASRSGGTEAFF.

The rearrangement uses TRBV3-1 and TRBJ1-6; the D gene is possibly TRBD1 (5 bases). The CDR3 is 13 amino acids. V dropped 3 bases and J dropped 8 bases, with 8 bases sitting between them. Germline CDR1 and CDR2: LGHDT and YNNKEL (reference sequence). CDR3 loop: CASSHGGDSPLHF. The DNA for the CDR3 is TGTGCCAGCAGCCACGGGGGGGATTCACCCCTCCACTTT.

By proportion, this clonotype is medium-sized (0.01 to 0.1%). This CDR3 reads CASSQVADNEQFF. The CDR3 DNA sequence: TGTGCCAGCAGCCAAGTTGCCGACAATGAGCAGTTCTTC. The rearrangement links TRBV4-2 to TRBJ2-1; D gene ambiguous. Germline CDR1 is LGHNA and CDR2 is YNFKEQ. The CDR3 is 13 amino acids. The V and J ends lost 1 base and 5 bases respectively, with 6 bases between them.